The 27 T cell receptor beta chains reported below all come from one sample, sequenced in a study of shared clonotypes between healthy human individuals. Sequenced by immunoSEQ multiplex PCR; TCRdb stores in-frame clones only, minus some. Counted here are over a million clones, about 98.5% occurring once; the ten biggest clones make up 0.36%. Sequencing was performed on naive CD4+ T cells sorted from blood. Subset in this sample: CD45RA+ positively selected. The receptors originated from a man under 40 in good health.

CDR3 sequence: CASTRFSSAGATHTQYF. The CDR3 bases are TGTGCCAGCACCAGGTTTAGCAGTGCGGGGGCCACCCATACGCAGTATTTT. The gene calls are TRBV27 and TRBJ2-3; perhaps TRBD2 as D (7 bases). Trimming removed 7 bases at V and 7 bases at J, with 27 bases between. The CDR3 loop spans 17 amino acids. CDR1 is MNHEY, CDR2 SMNVEV, per germline (reference sequence).

CDR3 protein: CASIGGVYEQYF. Here the CDR3 DNA reads TGTGCCAGCATAGGAGGGGTCTACGAGCAGTACTTC. This rearrangement joins TRBV28 to TRBJ2-7; tentatively, D is TRBD2 (6 bases). Trimming pared 7 bases from V and 3 bases from J, leaving 10 bases between. Germline CDR1 and CDR2: MDHEN and SYDVKM. This CDR3 has 12 amino acids. Filled out from reference TRBV28 and TRBJ2-7, the complete variable domain reads DVKVTQSSRYLVKRTGEKVFLECVQDMDHENMFWYRQDPGLGLRLIYFSYDVKMKEKGDIPEGYSVSREKKERFSLILESASTNQTSMYLCASIGGVYEQYFGPGTRLTVT.

The chain couples TRBV10-3 to TRBJ2-7; 9 bases map to TRBD1. This CDR3 has 15 amino acids. Germline V CDR1 and CDR2: ENHRY, SYGVKD. V shed 5 bases and J 0 bases; nucleotides not matched to a gene: 5. CDR3 nucleotides: TGTGCCATCAGTTCCGGGACAGGGAGCTCCTACGAGCAGTACTTC. Translated: CAISSGTGSSYEQYF.

The chain recombines TRBV30 with TRBJ2-5; D possibly corresponds to TRBD1 (6 bases). This CDR3 is 14 amino acids long. Trimming stripped 3 bases from V and 6 bases from J, with 17 bases between. Germline assignment: CDR1 GTSNPN and CDR2 SVGIG (reference sequence). This CDR3 reads CAWRHRDLGKTQYF. The CDR3 nucleotides read TGTGCCTGGAGGCACAGGGACCTTGGGAAGACCCAGTACTTC.

The V and J genes are TRBV18 and TRBJ2-1, with TRBD2 matching 12 bases. CDR3 length equals 17 residues. Germline trimming cut 3 bases from V and 3 bases from J; bases unmatched to any gene: 6. Germline-derived CDR1 and CDR2 are KGHSH and LQKENI. CDR3 DNA sequence: TGTGCCAGCTCACCCTCTAAGACTAGCGGGAGCTACAATGAGCAGTTCTTC. Translated, it gives CASSPSKTSGSYNEQFF.

V usage is TRBV11-2 and J usage is TRBJ2-1; 10 nucleotides match TRBD2. After removal of 5 bases from V and 3 bases from J, the junction contained 10 bases not matched to a gene. Looked up from germline, CDR1 is SGHAT and CDR2 is FQNNGV. The CDR3 length is 17 residues. The chain's CDR3 is CASSQNILAGNYNEQFF. The CDR3 DNA follows: TGTGCCAGCAGCCAGAACATACTAGCGGGGAACTACAATGAGCAGTTCTTC.

V usage is TRBV7-9 and J usage is TRBJ1-1; weak D call: TRBD1 (6 bases). The CDR3 has 14 residues. Germline CDR1 SEHNR, CDR2 FQNEAQ (reference sequence). Trimming removed 7 bases from V and 1 base from J, with 13 bases in between. CDR3 nucleotide sequence: TGTGCCAGCAACCAGGGGTGGGAGAACACTGAAGCTTTCTTT. As protein: CASNQGWENTEAFF.

As regards this clone: Other DNA variants within this sample encode the same CDR3. The V call is TRBV2, the J call TRBJ2-2; 11 positions match TRBD2. The ends lost 6 bases at V and 5 bases at J; junction bases unmatched: 2. The CDR3 contains 14 residues. Looked up from germline, CDR1 is SNHLY and CDR2 is FYNNEI. The CDR3 is CASRLAGGTGELFF. As DNA, the CDR3 is TGTGCCAGCAGATTAGCGGGAGGGACCGGGGAGCTGTTTTTT.

The chain employs TRBV5-1 and TRBJ1-1; tentative D call: TRBD1 (5 bases). Per the germline V gene, CDR1 is SGHRS and CDR2 is YFSETQ. CDR3 length: 14 amino acids. Between the trimmed V and J ends, which lost 1 base and 5 bases, there was a span of 12 bases. The CDR3 here is CASSLRFGGTEAFF. The CDR3 coding sequence is TGCGCCAGCAGCTTGAGGTTCGGGGGAACTGAAGCTTTCTTT.

The V gene is TRBV5-4, the J gene TRBJ1-2, with D perhaps TRBD1 (5 bases). The CDR3 has 14 residues. Looked up from germline, CDR1 is SGHNT and CDR2 is YYREEE (reference sequence). The V end was cut by 2 bases, the J end by 4 bases, with 12 bases between. CDR3 amino acids: CASSFLTDRYGYTF. CDR3 nucleotide sequence: TGTGCCAGCAGCTTCCTGACAGACCGCTATGGCTACACCTTC.

The J gene is TRBJ2-3, the V gene TRBV7-2; 7 bases agree with TRBD2. Germline lookup yields CDR1 SGHTA and CDR2 FQGNSA. The CDR3 spans 12 residues. With V trimmed by 3 bases and J by 8 bases, 2 bases remained unmatched. The CDR3 nucleotides read TGTGCCAGCAGCTTCTCGGGAGGTACGCAGTATTTT. This sequence encodes CASSFSGGTQYF.

This sequence joins TRBV6-5 and TRBJ2-1, with D perhaps being TRBD1 or TRBD2 (5 bases each). The germline gives CDR1 MNHEY, CDR2 SVGAGI. V shed 5 bases and J shed 6 bases, with 14 bases lying between them. CDR3 length: 14 residues. The DNA for the CDR3 is TGTGCCAGCAGTAGGGACCGGCCATTCAATGAGCAGTTCTTC. Translated: CASSRDRPFNEQFF.

The count of this clone is one. The V and J genes are TRBV5-6 and TRBJ2-2; 9 bases are shared with TRBD1. Looked up from germline, CDR1 is SGHDT and CDR2 is YYEEEE. There are 16 residues in the CDR3. V lost 4 bases to trimming and J lost 2 bases; unmatched junction nucleotides: 6. CDR3 sequence reads: CASSRTGDFNTGELFF. Written as DNA, the CDR3 is TGTGCCAGCAGCCGGACAGGGGATTTCAACACCGGGGAGCTGTTTTTT.

The rearrangement joins TRBV28 to TRBJ1-5; D call uncertain. Germline CDR1 is MDHEN and CDR2 is SYDVKM. The CDR3 contains 11 residues. The ends were cut back, 6 bases at V and 10 bases at J, with 10 bases in the middle. The CDR3 protein is CASRSAFPQHF. The CDR3 coding sequence is TGTGCCAGCAGGTCGGCATTTCCCCAGCATTTT. Full variable domain (missing parts from reference TRBV28 and TRBJ1-5): DVKVTQSSRYLVKRTGEKVFLECVQDMDHENMFWYRQDPGLGLRLIYFSYDVKMKEKGDIPEGYSVSREKKERFSLILESASTNQTSMYLCASRSAFPQHFGDGTRLSIL.

The V gene is TRBV6-1, the J gene TRBJ1-1, with D maybe TRBD1 (5 bases). From germline, CDR1 is MNHNS and CDR2 SASEGT. The CDR3 has 12 amino acids. The germline V and J ends were trimmed by 6 bases and 7 bases, with 12 bases remaining between them. The CDR3: CASRFQGSEAFF. The CDR3, as DNA: TGTGCCAGCAGGTTTCAGGGTAGTGAAGCTTTCTTT.

The chain has TRBV6-5 and TRBJ2-5; tentatively, D is TRBD2 (6 bases). The length of the CDR3 is 14 residues. V lost 0 bases and J lost 7, with 12 bases in between. Per germline, CDR1 MNHEY and CDR2 SVGAGI. CDR3 loop: CASSYSGPGGTQYF. The CDR3 DNA reads as TGTGCCAGCAGTTACTCGGGACCCGGGGGGACCCAGTACTTC.

The chain combines TRBV25-1 with TRBJ2-2, with 7 bases lining up with TRBD1. CDR1 and CDR2 from the germline V gene are MGHDK and SYGVNS. J was trimmed by 5 bases and V by 2 bases; bases with no gene match: 5. CDR3 size: 15 residues. The CDR3 loop reads CASSEVGTATGELFF. The CDR3 region has the DNA TGTGCCAGCAGTGAAGTCGGGACAGCAACCGGGGAGCTGTTTTTT.

The chain employs TRBV7-2 and TRBJ2-7, with 8 bases identical to TRBD1. The trim removed 6 bases at V and 4 bases at J, leaving 8 bases unmatched. The V gene's germline CDR1 is SGHTA and CDR2 FQGNSA. There are 14 residues in the CDR3. CDR3 DNA: TGTGCCAGCAGAGACCGGACAGGGAGGTACGAGCAGTACTTC. This encodes CASRDRTGRYEQYF.

J is TRBJ1-4 and V is TRBV5-1; tentatively, D is TRBD1 (5 bases). The CDR3 has 13 amino acids. Germline V gene sequence: CDR1 SGHRS, CDR2 YFSETQ. V lost 4 bases and J 8 bases, leaving 12 bases between the germline ends. Here the CDR3 reads CASSKGVGEKLFF. In DNA, the CDR3 is TGCGCCAGCAGCAAAGGGGTAGGCGAAAAACTGTTTTTT. The full variable domain, with the rest looked up from reference TRBV5-1 and TRBJ1-4, is KAGVTQTPRYLIKTRGQQVTLSCSPISGHRSVSWYQQTPGQGLQFLFEYFSETQRNKGNFPGRFSGRQFSNSRSEMNVSTLELGDSALYLCASSKGVGEKLFFGSGTQLSVL.

The chain has TRBV5-1 and TRBJ2-1; D is uncertain. CDR3 length: 16 residues. Germline CDR1 and CDR2: SGHRS and YFSETQ. The V and J ends lost 1 base and 0 bases respectively, with 11 bases between them. CDR3 sequence reads: CASSLSLVPSYNEQFF. DNA for the CDR3: TGCGCCAGCAGCTTGTCTCTAGTGCCCTCCTACAATGAGCAGTTCTTC.

CDR3: CASSQADQGSQTEQYF. The CDR3 nucleotides are TGCGCCAGCAGCCAAGCCGACCAGGGTTCGCAAACCGAGCAGTACTTC. The rearrangement links TRBV4-3 to TRBJ2-7; D possibly corresponds to TRBD1 (5 bases). Germline CDR1 and CDR2: LGHNA and YSLEER. This CDR3 is 16 amino acids long. With 1 base removed from V and 6 bases from J, the gap between germline ends came to 19 bases.

The chain has TRBV7-8 and TRBJ2-6; D is unclear. This CDR3 has 12 amino acids. CDR1 is SGHVS, CDR2 FQNEAQ, per germline. Trimming stripped 9 bases from V and 1 base from J, with 4 bases between. The DNA for the CDR3 is TGTGCCAGTCAGTCTGGGGCCAACGTCCTGACTTTC. As protein: CASQSGANVLTF.

This chain links TRBV2 with TRBJ2-1; D perhaps matches TRBD1 (6 bases). CDR3 size: 13 residues. The V gene's germline CDR1 is SNHLY and CDR2 FYNNEI. V lost 7 bases and J lost 5, with 12 bases in between. The CDR3: CASIPGHDNEQFF. The CDR3 coding sequence is TGTGCCAGCATACCGGGACACGACAATGAGCAGTTCTTC.

The chain has TRBV27 and TRBJ1-2; D is ambiguous. V was shortened by 6 bases and J by 0 bases, with 8 bases between the two germline ends. CDR3 size: 13 residues. The V gene's germline CDR1 is MNHEY and CDR2 SMNVEV (reference sequence). DNA for the CDR3: TGTGCCAGCAGCAGGAGTGCTAACTATGGCTACACCTTC. Protein sequence: CASSRSANYGYTF.

This clone was seen only once. V usage is TRBV29-1 and J usage is TRBJ1-1, with no clear D. V dropped 4 bases and J dropped 0 bases, with 9 bases sitting between them. Germline CDR1 and CDR2: SQVTM and ANQGSEA. This CDR3 is built from 13 residues. The CDR3 nucleotides are TGCAGCGTTGCCCGGGTGATGAACACTGAAGCTTTCTTT. Amino acids: CSVARVMNTEAFF.

The chain joins TRBV5-1 to TRBJ2-1; no definite D call. V was clipped by 1 base and J by 5 bases, with 7 bases between them. Germline CDR1 SGHRS, CDR2 YFSETQ. The CDR3 length is 13 residues. The CDR3 loop reads CASSLNPDNEQFF. The DNA for the CDR3 is TGCGCCAGCAGCTTGAACCCGGACAATGAGCAGTTCTTC.

The J gene is TRBJ1-2, the V gene TRBV29-1; D is possibly TRBD1 (6 bases). The germline V gene encodes CDR1 SQVTM and CDR2 ANQGSEA. The length of the CDR3 is 14 residues. V shed 3 bases and J shed 1 base, with 12 bases lying between them. The chain's CDR3 is CSVEGTQNNYGYTF. CDR3 coding DNA: TGCAGCGTTGAGGGGACACAAAATAACTATGGCTACACCTTC.